The clone carrying this TCR beta chain showed up just a few times. The sample belongs to a study of T cells in Graves' hyperthyroidism and ophthalmopathy. Calling Graves' hyperthyroidism stable meant ophthalmopathy did not progress within 18 months. The germline V gene encodes CDR1 MGHDK and CDR2 SYGVNS. V lost 1 base and J lost 5, with 12 bases in between. The CDR3 sequence is 15 residues long. What was amplified from RNA transcripts were TCR beta CDR3 regions. The TCR CDR3 first-round RT-PCR relied on the HTBI primer set. TCRdb processed the multiplex PCR reads anew with MiXCR; each CDR3 protein has one entry. The sample records about 290,000 distinct CDR3 sequences, around 15% being singletons.

The sequence was collected from a woman aged 40 to 55 with Graves' hyperthyroidism. The specimen was blood. V gene TRBV25-1 combines with J gene TRBJ1-5; D is perhaps TRBD1 (5 bases). The CDR3 bases are TGTGCCAGCAGTGAATCAGTGGGGGACCATCAGCCCCAGCATTTT. Protein product: CASSESVGDHQPQHF.